Here is one T cell receptor (beta chain) with its context. Its specificity is unknown. This sample is part of a study of T cells after yellow fever vaccination. CDR3 length: 16 residues. Losses at the gene ends were 5 bases for V and 0 bases for J; bases not matched to a gene: 6. Germline V gene sequence: CDR1 SEHNR, CDR2 FQNEAQ (reference sequence). Template switching with 5'RACE generated the TCR cDNA and added a universal primer site and UMIs. TCRdb re-called the 5' RACE reads with MiXCR, one entry per CDR3 protein. Among more than 300,000 distinct CDR3 sequences listed, 3.5% to 4.5% were seen once. Study observations and caveats: In post-booster samples, most primary-vaccination clones reappeared (approximately 95% CD4, about 90% CD8). It was a small share of clonotypes that appeared in both CD4 and CD8 compartments.

The origin of this receptor is a man younger than 30 who received the YFV17D yellow fever vaccine. The chain is built from TRBV7-9 and TRBJ2-2; 7 nucleotides match TRBD1. The sequencing here drew on PBMCs, taken 15 days after the yellow fever booster vaccination. This CDR3 reads CASSQDRFANTGELFF. The CDR3 DNA sequence: TGTGCCAGCAGCCAGGACAGGTTCGCGAACACCGGGGAGCTGTTTTTT.